This T cell receptor beta chain was identified in a study of tumor T cells in aggressive B-cell lymphoma. This CDR3 comprises 14 residues. The V gene end was trimmed by 5 bases and the J gene end by 8 bases; junction bases not matched to a gene: 4. The germline V gene has CDR1 SGHTA and CDR2 FQGTGA. The data were produced by immunoSEQ multiplex PCR, yet TCRdb's version contains in-frame clones alone and is incomplete. The sample consists of about 900 clones, 65% to 85% of them appearing once. Specimen: tumor tissue. The TCR sequence derives from an adult with diffuse large B cell lymphoma. Some clones in this sample may be carry-over from other donors' samples. The chain recombines TRBV7-3 with TRBJ2-1; TRBD2 matches 12 bases. The CDR3 loop is CASSPSGGAHEQFF. Written as DNA, the CDR3 is TGTGCCAGCAGCCCTAGCGGGGGGGCCCATGAGCAGTTCTTC.